This T cell receptor beta chain was captured by sequencing in a study of cytomegalovirus exposure and HLA in healthy donors. Study results and limitations: Investigators reported 164 TCR beta chains as tied to cytomegalovirus.

V lost 5 bases and J 3 bases, leaving 5 bases between the germline ends. The CDR3 totals 11 residues. Germline-derived CDR1 and CDR2 are MNHNS and SASEGT. This PCR relied on a set of 60 Vbeta primers and 13 Jbeta primers. TCRdb keeps only in-frame clones here, not all; method: immunoSEQ multiplex PCR. The sample consists of about 98,000 clones, around two thirds of them appearing once. This clone has only one observation. Its antigen is as yet unknown. The sequencing sample was made of PBMCs. This clonotype was sampled from a male donor in good health and CMV-seronegative. The chain uses TRBV6-1 and TRBJ2-7; D unresolved. The CDR3 DNA reads as TGTGCCAGCAGTAATCTCTACGAGCAGTACTTC. Its translation: CASSNLYEQYF.